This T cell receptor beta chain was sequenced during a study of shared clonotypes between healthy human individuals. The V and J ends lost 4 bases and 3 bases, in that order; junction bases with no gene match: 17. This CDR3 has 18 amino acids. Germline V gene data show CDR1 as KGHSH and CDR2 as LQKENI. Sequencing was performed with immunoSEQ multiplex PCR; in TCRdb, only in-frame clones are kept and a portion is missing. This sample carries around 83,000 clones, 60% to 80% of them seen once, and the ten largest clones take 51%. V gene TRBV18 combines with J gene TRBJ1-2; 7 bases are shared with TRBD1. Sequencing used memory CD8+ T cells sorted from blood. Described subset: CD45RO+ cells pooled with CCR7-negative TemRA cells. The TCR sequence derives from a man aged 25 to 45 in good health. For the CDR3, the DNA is TGTGCCAGCTCACTACTACAGGGGAGCCAACCGTCTTACTATGGCTACACCTTC. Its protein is CASSLLQGSQPSYYGYTF.